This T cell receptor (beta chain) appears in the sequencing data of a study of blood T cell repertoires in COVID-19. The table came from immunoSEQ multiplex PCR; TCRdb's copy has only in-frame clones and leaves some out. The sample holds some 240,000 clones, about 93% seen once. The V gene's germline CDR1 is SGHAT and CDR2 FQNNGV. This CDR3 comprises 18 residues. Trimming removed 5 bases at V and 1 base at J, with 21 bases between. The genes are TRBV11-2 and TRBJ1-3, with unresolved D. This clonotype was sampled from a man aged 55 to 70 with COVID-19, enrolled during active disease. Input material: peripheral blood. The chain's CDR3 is CASSGERGNRLSGNTIYF. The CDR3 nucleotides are TGTGCCAGCAGCGGGGAGCGTGGCAATCGGTTGTCTGGAAACACCATATATTTT.